This T cell receptor beta chain was recorded in a study of OX40 agonist ivuxolimab in advanced cancers. The CDR3 is 14 amino acids. J was trimmed by 6 bases and V by 3 bases; bases with no gene match: 3. The germline CDR1 and CDR2 sequences are MNHNS and SASEGT. Some clones are missing from TCRdb's copy, which holds only in-frame ones; the method was immunoSEQ multiplex PCR. Of tens of thousands of clones in the sample, 70% to 90% were seen once. The chain carries TRBV6-1 and TRBJ2-1, with 9 positions matching TRBD1. The receptor comes from an adult with an advanced solid tumor such as melanoma, head and neck, liver or kidney cancer. The material sequenced was CD4+ or CD8+ T cells sorted from blood, taken in a trial of the OX40 agonist ivuxolimab. The CDR3 is CASSDWDRVNEQFF. The DNA of the CDR3 is TGTGCCAGCAGTGATTGGGACAGGGTCAATGAGCAGTTCTTC.